The clone carrying this TCR beta chain has only one observation. The entry originates in a study of blood T cell repertoires in COVID-19. The CDR3 covers 18 residues. Germline V gives CDR1 PRHDT, CDR2 FYEKMQ (reference sequence). V lost 1 base to trimming and J lost 0 bases, with 15 bases between them. Using immunoSEQ multiplex PCR, the repertoire was profiled, and TCRdb retains in-frame clones only, with some absent. The top ten clones hold approximately 8.1% of a sample with nearly 200,000 clones, around 92% of them seen once. The receptor comes from a woman aged 18-29 years who had recovered from COVID-19. The sample taken for sequencing was PBMCs or T cells enriched from blood (not recorded which). The V gene is TRBV13, the J gene TRBJ2-2; a possible D gene is TRBD1 (6 bases). The CDR3 bases are TGTGCCAGCAGCTTAGAGTATACCGGACAGTCGAACACCGGGGAGCTGTTTTTT. It yields the protein CASSLEYTGQSNTGELFF.